One sample yielded the 10 T cell receptor beta chains listed below, sequenced in a study of blood T cell repertoires in COVID-19. Here immunoSEQ multiplex PCR was the method, and the copy in TCRdb shows in-frame clones only, minus some. This repertoire shows nearly 40,000 clones, about 80% found once; its top ten account for roughly 35%. Sequencing used peripheral blood. The receptors originated from a man older than 75 with active or convalescent COVID-19.

The chain recombines TRBV7-9 with TRBJ1-5; 12 nucleotides agree with TRBD1. This CDR3 is 19 amino acids long. V trimming: 10 bases; J trimming: 1 base; junction bases outside the gene matches: 17. CDR1 and CDR2 (germline): SEHNR, FQNEAQ (reference sequence). CDR3 sequence (DNA): TGTGCCATTCAGGGTCCGGGACAGGGGGCCGCGGGGAGCAATCAGCCCCAGCATTTT. Protein sequence: CAIQGPGQGAAGSNQPQHF. The entire variable domain, with the rest obtained from reference TRBV7-9 and TRBJ1-5, is as follows: DTGVSQNPRHKITKRGQNVTFRCDPISEHNRLYWYRQTLGQGPEFLTYFQNEAQLEKSRLLSDRFSAERPKGSFSTLEIQRTEQGDSAMYLCAIQGPGQGAAGSNQPQHFGDGTRLSIL.

The chain is built from TRBV6-6 and TRBJ2-7; TRBD1 agrees at 7 bases. Germline V gives CDR1 MNHNY, CDR2 SVGAGI (reference sequence). V lost 0 bases, J lost 0 bases, and 5 bases stayed unmatched. The CDR3 is made up of 16 amino acids. CDR3 in DNA: TGTGCCAGCAGTTACTCGGGACAGACCGTCTCCTACGAGCAGTACTTC. Its protein product is CASSYSGQTVSYEQYF.

The chain joins TRBV9 to TRBJ2-7; 7 positions agree with TRBD1. Germline CDR1 reads SGDLS; CDR2 reads YYNGEE. V was pared by 0 bases and J by 0 bases, with 6 bases of the junction left unmatched. The CDR3 totals 16 residues. CDR3 in amino acids: CASSVDVAGGSYEQYF. As DNA, the CDR3 is TGTGCCAGCAGCGTAGACGTGGCAGGGGGCTCCTACGAGCAGTACTTC.

The chain links TRBV18 to TRBJ2-7; D might be TRBD1 (5 bases). The CDR3 is made up of 13 amino acids. Germline assignment: CDR1 KGHSH and CDR2 LQKENI. Trimming removed 6 bases from V and 2 bases from J, with 11 bases in between. This chain's CDR3 is CASSLETAYEQYF. CDR3 DNA sequence: TGTGCCAGCTCGCTAGAGACAGCCTACGAGCAGTACTTC.

Written as DNA, the CDR3 is TGTGCCACCAGCACCATAACAGGTTCCCTCTATGGCTACACCTTC. Its translation: CATSTITGSLYGYTF. The V and J genes are TRBV15 and TRBJ1-2; maybe TRBD1 (5 bases). The V gene's germline CDR1 is LNHNV and CDR2 YYDKDF (reference sequence). V lost 4 bases and J lost 4, with 16 bases in between. CDR3 length: 15 residues.

This chain joins TRBV7-8 and TRBJ1-2, with D unclear. The CDR3 spans 14 residues. V was clipped by 1 base and J by 4 bases, with 10 bases between them. From germline, CDR1 is SGHVS and CDR2 FQNEAQ. The CDR3 spells CASSLGEGGYGYTF. As DNA, the CDR3 is TGTGCCAGCAGCTTAGGAGAGGGAGGCTATGGCTACACCTTC.

A single count supports this clone. The gene calls are TRBV23-1 and TRBJ2-6, with D perhaps matching TRBD1 (5 bases). TRBV23-1 is treated as an ORF (open reading frame) with a function not yet certain. This CDR3 region has 18 residues. Trimming cost V 2 bases and J 4 bases, with 18 bases left between them. The CDR3 region is CASSQIGHGVGGANVLTF. The CDR3 DNA sequence: TGCGCCAGCAGTCAAATCGGACACGGTGTCGGCGGGGCCAACGTCCTGACTTTC.

This sequence joins TRBV6-5 and TRBJ2-2, with 7 nucleotides matching TRBD2. The CDR3 totals 15 residues. After removal of 4 bases from V and 7 bases from J, the junction contained 9 bases not matched to a gene. Germline loops: CDR1 MNHEY, CDR2 SVGAGI. CDR3 DNA sequence: TGTGCCAGCAGTTCTCGGGGGGTCGAGGGCGGGGAGCTGTTTTTT. This gives the protein CASSSRGVEGGELFF.

The chain combines TRBV18 with TRBJ1-2; a weak D match, TRBD1 (5 bases). There are 14 residues in the CDR3. Germline V CDR1 and CDR2: KGHSH, LQKENI. Trimming pared 0 bases from V and 5 bases from J, leaving 10 bases between. The CDR3 spells CASSPPTGTYGYTF. The CDR3, as DNA: TGTGCCAGCTCACCACCGACGGGGACTTATGGCTACACCTTC.

The chain has TRBV28 and TRBJ1-6; TRBD1 matches 8 bases. From germline, CDR1 is MDHEN and CDR2 SYDVKM. CDR3 length: 16 amino acids. J was trimmed by 1 base and V by 5 bases; bases with no gene match: 4. DNA of the CDR3: TGTGCCAGCAGTGACCACAGGGGGTCCTATAATTCACCCCTCCACTTT. Translated: CASSDHRGSYNSPLHF.